Given below is one T cell receptor beta chain in context. Its target is not known. Arm-PCR of CDR3 regions with iRepertoire HTBI primers generated TCR beta libraries. TCRdb reprocessed the multiplex PCR reads with MiXCR, giving one entry per CDR3 protein. The sample consists of roughly 470,000 distinct CDR3 sequences, 20% to 25% of them appearing once. The sample's time point: persistent/refractory GD, antithyroid drugs over 5 years with positive TRAb. Extracted PBMC RNA gave rise to the TCR library. This entry belongs to a study of regulatory T cells in long-lasting Graves disease. The study's findings and limits: Peripheral blood was the sole material, not thyroid tissue.

The CDR3 length is 14 residues. V shed 3 bases and J shed 2 bases, with 8 bases lying between them. Germline V gene data show CDR1 as DFQATT and CDR2 as SNEGSKA (reference sequence). Sequenced material: peripheral blood mononuclear cells (PBMCs), taken when the disease was refractory, from a patient treated with antithyroid drugs. The receptor comes from a female donor with Graves disease. The chain joins TRBV20-1 to TRBJ2-6; no clear D gene. Written as DNA, the CDR3 is TGCAGTGCTAGCGGGTTTACTGGGGCCAACGTCCTGACTTTC. Its protein is CSASGFTGANVLTF.